This T cell receptor beta chain is drawn from a study of blood T cell repertoires in COVID-19 (dated by TCRdb to 2020 to 2021). Background for the entire study: The collaborator samples originated in the United States, Italy and Spain and spanned the acute and convalescent phases of COVID-19. The material from the prospective study consisted of cDNA or gDNA derived from T cells, B-cell-depleted T cells, or PBMCs. The dataset comprised deeply sampled blood TCRbeta repertoires from subjects exposed to, actively infected with, or recovered from COVID-19. A freely available public database, intended as a resource for researchers studying the immune response to SARS-CoV-2, is where the repertoires were released. Samples came from the ongoing ImmuneRACE study (first 160 participants) plus 1,254 subjects from 6 global collaborators. A de-identified subject ID, COVID-19 status, age in years and sex were almost always included in the sample metadata. Where HLA class I and class II types were available, the types were taken from metadata supplied by the sample provider, not from assay-based typing. General study outcomes and caveats: Clinical and demographic metadata were provided uncurated, with the amount varying by source and participant.

Participants in the prospective study were aged about 18 to 95 years, lived in more than 20 United States geographic areas, and enrolled through a virtual design. Cohort assignment in the prospective study relied on participant-reported clinical history from a screening survey and a study questionnaire. For ImmuneRACE Cohort 3, a participant was defined as recovered based on two consecutive negative NP/OP PCR tests, clearance by a healthcare professional, or resolution of symptoms. In the prospective study, whole blood, serum and a nasopharyngeal or oropharyngeal swab were collected from each participant by mobile phlebotomists. Over a 2-month period, participants in the prospective study had the option of providing additional blood draws and questionnaires. Before DNA extraction, prospective study blood samples were shipped either frozen or at room temperature. Taken from cysteine to phenylalanine, the CDR3 has 12 residues. Of all the DNA, just the CDR3 is kept, 36 bases in frame from base 1. Looking up the germline V gene yields CDR1 SQVTM and CDR2 ANQGSEA. The germline V and J ends show losses of 4 bases and 4 bases respectively, and no gene match explains 4 bases of the junction.

About this clone: This receptor's antigen is unknown. Base-call qualities are not available, and no considerably larger clone is one nucleotide away.

TCRbeta CDR3 regions were amplified from genomic DNA using the immunoSEQ Assay, a bias-controlled multiplex PCR. On the authors' methods: The number of nucleated cells in each sample was estimated from the amplification of reference gene primers within the assay. To quantify the absolute abundance of each unique TCRbeta CDR3 rearrangement, sequence reads were collapsed and filtered. For each sample, productive Simpson clonality was calculated as the square root of Simpson's diversity index over productive rearrangements. The immuneACCESS repertoire file appears here via TCRdb, limited to in-frame rearrangements. These files lack a portion of the clones; in checked studies, under half of the deficit traces to unresolved V genes, and the cause of the others is not known. That table gives V, J and clone size, and the DNA gave D and trimming. This sample gives nearly 400,000 clones in total; over 85% of them show up just once. In total, the top ten clones hold 1.7% of the sample.

Sequenced sample: PBMCs or T cells enriched from blood (not recorded which). This receptor was taken from a woman in her 30s who had recovered from COVID-19. The chain couples TRBV29-1 to TRBJ2-7; 7 junctional bases match TRBD1. The CDR3 reads CSVAGQTYEQYF. The nucleotide sequence is TGCAGCGTTGCGGGACAGACATACGAGCAGTACTTC.